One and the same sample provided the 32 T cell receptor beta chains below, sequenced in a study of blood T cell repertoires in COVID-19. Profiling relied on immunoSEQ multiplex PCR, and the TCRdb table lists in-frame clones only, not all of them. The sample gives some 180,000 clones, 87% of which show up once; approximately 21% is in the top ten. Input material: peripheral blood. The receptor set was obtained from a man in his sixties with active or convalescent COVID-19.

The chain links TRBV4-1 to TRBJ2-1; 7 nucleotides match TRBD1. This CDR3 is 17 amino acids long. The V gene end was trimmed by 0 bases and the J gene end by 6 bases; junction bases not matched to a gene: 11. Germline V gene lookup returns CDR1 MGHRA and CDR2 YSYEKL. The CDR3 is CASSQDPSRGSVNEQFF. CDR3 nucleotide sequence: TGCGCCAGCAGCCAAGACCCATCCAGGGGGTCCGTCAATGAGCAGTTCTTC.

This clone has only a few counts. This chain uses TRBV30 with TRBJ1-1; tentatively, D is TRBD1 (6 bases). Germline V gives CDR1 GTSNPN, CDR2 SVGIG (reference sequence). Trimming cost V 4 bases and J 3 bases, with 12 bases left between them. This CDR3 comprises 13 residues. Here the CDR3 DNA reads TGTGCCTGGAATACAGGGATTTACACTGAAGCTTTCTTT. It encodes CAWNTGIYTEAFF.

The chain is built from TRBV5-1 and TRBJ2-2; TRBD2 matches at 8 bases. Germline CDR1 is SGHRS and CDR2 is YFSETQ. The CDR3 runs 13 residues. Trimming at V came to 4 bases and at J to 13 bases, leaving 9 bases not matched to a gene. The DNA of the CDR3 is TGCGCCAGCAGCCCCGGACGGGAGGGGTGGCTGTTTTTT. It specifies CASSPGREGWLFF.

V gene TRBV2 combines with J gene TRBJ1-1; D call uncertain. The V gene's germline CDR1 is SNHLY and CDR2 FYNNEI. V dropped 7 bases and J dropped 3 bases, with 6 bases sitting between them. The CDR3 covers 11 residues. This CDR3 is CASTRDTEAFF. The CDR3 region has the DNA TGTGCCAGCACTCGGGACACTGAAGCTTTCTTT.

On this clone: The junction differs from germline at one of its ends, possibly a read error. CDR3 nucleotide sequence: TGCGCCAGCCATGAAGGGGGACAGGTTTTTTTC. Translating gives CASHEGGQVFF. The chain has TRBV10-1 and TRBJ2-7, with 8 nucleotides matching TRBD1. CDR1 WNHNN and CDR2 SYGVQD come from the germline V gene (reference sequence). CDR3 length: 11 residues.

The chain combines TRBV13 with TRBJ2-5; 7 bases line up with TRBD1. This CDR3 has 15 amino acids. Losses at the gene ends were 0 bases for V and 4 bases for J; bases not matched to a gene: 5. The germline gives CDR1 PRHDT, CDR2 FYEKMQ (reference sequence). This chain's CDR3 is CASSLGRTGAETQYF. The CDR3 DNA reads TGTGCCAGCAGCTTAGGACGTACAGGGGCAGAGACCCAGTACTTC.

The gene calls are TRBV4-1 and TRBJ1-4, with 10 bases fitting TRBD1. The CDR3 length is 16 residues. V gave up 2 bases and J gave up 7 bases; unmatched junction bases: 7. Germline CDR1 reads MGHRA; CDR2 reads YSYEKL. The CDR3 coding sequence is TGCGCCAGCAGCCAATCTTGGACAGGGGGGGTTGAAAAACTGTTTTTT. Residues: CASSQSWTGGVEKLFF.

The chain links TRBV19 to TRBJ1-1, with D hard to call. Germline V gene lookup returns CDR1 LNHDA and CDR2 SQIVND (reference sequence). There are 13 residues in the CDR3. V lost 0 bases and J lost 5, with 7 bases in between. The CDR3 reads CASSIERATEAFF. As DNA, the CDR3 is TGTGCCAGTAGTATAGAGAGGGCGACTGAAGCTTTCTTT.

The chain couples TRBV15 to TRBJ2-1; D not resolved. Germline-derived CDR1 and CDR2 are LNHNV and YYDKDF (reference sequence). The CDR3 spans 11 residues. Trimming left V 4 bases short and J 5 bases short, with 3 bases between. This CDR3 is CATSNNNEQFF. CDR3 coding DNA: TGTGCCACCAGCAATAACAATGAGCAGTTCTTC.

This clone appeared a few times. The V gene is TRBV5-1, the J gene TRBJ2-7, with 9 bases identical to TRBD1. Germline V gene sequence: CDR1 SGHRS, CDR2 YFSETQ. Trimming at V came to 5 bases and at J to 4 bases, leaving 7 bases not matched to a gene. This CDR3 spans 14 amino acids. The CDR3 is CASSTGTGRYEQYF. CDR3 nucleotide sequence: TGCGCCAGCAGTACCGGGACAGGGAGGTACGAGCAGTACTTC.

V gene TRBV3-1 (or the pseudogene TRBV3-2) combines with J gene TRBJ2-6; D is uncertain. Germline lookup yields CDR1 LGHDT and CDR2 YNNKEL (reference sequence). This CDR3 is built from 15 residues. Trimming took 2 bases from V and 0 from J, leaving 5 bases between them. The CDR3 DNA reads TGTGCCAGCAGCCAACGAGACTCTGGGGCCAACGTCCTGACTTTC. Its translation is CASSQRDSGANVLTF.

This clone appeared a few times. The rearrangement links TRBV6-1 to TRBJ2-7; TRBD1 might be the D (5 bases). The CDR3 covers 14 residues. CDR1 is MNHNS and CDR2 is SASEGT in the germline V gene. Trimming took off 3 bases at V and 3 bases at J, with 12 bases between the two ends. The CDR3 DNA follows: TGTGCCAGCAGTGACCGGACAAAAAACTACGAGCAGTACTTC. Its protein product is CASSDRTKNYEQYF.

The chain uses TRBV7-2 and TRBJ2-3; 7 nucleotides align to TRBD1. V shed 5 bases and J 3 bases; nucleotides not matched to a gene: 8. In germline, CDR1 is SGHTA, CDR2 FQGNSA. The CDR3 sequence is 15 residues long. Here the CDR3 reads CASSKDRVGTDTQYF. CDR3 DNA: TGTGCCAGCAGCAAAGACAGGGTCGGGACAGATACGCAGTATTTT.

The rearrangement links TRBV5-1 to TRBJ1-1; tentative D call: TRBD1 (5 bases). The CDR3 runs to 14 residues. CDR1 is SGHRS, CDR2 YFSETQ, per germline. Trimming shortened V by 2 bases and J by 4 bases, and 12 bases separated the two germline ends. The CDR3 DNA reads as TGCGCCAGCAGCTTAGGAGGGGCCGGCACTGAAGCTTTCTTT. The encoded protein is CASSLGGAGTEAFF. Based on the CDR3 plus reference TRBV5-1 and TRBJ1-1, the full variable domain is KAGVTQTPRYLIKTRGQQVTLSCSPISGHRSVSWYQQTPGQGLQFLFEYFSETQRNKGNFPGRFSGRQFSNSRSEMNVSTLELGDSALYLCASSLGGAGTEAFFGQGTRLTVV.

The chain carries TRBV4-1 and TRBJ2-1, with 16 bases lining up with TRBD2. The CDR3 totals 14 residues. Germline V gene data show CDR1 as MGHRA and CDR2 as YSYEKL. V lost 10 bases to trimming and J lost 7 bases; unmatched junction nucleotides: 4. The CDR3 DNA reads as TGCGCCACGGGGACTAGCGGGGGGGCAAATGAGCAGTTCTTC. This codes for CATGTSGGANEQFF.

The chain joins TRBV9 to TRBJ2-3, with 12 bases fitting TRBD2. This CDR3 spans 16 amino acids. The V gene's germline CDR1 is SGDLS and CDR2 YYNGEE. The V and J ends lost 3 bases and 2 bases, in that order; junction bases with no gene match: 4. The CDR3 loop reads CASSGLAGAFTDTQYF. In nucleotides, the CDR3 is TGTGCCAGCAGCGGACTAGCGGGGGCCTTCACAGATACGCAGTATTTT.

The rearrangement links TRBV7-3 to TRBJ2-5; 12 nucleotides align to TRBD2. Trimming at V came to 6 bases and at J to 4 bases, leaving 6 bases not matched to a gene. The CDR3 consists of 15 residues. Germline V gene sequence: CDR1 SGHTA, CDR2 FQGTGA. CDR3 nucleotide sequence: TGTGCCAGCAGTCGGACTAGCGGGGACGGAGAGACCCAGTACTTC. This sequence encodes CASSRTSGDGETQYF.

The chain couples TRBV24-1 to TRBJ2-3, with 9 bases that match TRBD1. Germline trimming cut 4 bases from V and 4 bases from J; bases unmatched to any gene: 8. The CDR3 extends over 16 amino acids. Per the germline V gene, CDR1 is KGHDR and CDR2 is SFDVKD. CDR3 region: CATSEPGQGRADTQYF. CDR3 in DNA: TGTGCCACCAGTGAACCCGGACAGGGGAGGGCAGATACGCAGTATTTT.

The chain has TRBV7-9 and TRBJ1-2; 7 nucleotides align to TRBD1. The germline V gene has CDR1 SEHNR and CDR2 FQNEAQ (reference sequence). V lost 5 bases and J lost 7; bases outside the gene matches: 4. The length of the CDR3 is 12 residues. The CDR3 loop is CASSGDRVGYTF. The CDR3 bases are TGTGCCAGCAGCGGTGACAGGGTTGGCTACACCTTC.

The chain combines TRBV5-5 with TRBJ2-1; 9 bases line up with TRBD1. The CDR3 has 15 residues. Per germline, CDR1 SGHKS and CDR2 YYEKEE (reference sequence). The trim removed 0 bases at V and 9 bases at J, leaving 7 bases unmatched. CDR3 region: CASSLGDRGESEQFF. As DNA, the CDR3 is TGTGCCAGCAGCTTGGGTGACAGGGGGGAAAGTGAGCAGTTCTTC. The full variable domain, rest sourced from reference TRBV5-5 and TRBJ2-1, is DAGVTQSPTHLIKTRGQQVTLRCSPISGHKSVSWYQQVLGQGPQFIFQYYEKEERGRGNFPDRFSARQFPNYSSELNVNALLLGDSALYLCASSLGDRGESEQFFGPGTRLTVL.

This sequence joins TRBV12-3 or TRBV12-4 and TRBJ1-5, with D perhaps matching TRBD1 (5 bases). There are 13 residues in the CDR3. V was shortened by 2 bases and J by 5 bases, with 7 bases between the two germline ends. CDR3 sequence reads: CASSLWGYQPQHF. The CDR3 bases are TGTGCCAGCAGTTTATGGGGCTATCAGCCCCAGCATTTT.

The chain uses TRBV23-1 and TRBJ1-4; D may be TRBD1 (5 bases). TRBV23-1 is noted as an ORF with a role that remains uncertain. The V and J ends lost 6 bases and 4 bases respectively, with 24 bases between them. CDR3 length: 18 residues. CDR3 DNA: TGCGCCAGCAGCCAAGGACCCGACACAGGATGCTTTAATGAAAAACTGTTTTTT. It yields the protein CASSQGPDTGCFNEKLFF.

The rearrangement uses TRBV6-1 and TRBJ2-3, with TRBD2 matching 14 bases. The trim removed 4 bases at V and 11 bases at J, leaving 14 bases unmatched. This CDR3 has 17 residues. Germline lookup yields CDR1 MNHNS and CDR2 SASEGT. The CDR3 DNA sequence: TGTGCCAGCAGTGGTGGACTAGCGGGGGGACCTAGGGCCGTGCAGTATTTT. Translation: CASSGGLAGGPRAVQYF.

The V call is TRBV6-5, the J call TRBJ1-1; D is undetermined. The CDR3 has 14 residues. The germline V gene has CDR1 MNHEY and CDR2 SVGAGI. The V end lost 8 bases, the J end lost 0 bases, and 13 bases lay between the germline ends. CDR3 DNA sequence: TGTGCCAGCCTGTCAGGCTCCATGAACACTGAAGCTTTCTTT. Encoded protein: CASLSGSMNTEAFF.

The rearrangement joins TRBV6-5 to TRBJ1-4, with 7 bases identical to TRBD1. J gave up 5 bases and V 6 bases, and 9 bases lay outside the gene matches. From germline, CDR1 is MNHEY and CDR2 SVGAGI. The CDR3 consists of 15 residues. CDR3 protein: CASSFQQGKNEKLFF. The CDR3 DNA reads TGTGCCAGCAGCTTTCAACAGGGGAAGAATGAAAAACTGTTTTTT.

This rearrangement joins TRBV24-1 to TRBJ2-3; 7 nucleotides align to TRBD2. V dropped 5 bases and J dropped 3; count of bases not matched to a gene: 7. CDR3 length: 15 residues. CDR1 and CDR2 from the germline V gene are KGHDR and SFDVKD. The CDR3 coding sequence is TGTGCCACCAGTGCCGGACTAGTTGGGACAGATACGCAGTATTTT. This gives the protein CATSAGLVGTDTQYF.

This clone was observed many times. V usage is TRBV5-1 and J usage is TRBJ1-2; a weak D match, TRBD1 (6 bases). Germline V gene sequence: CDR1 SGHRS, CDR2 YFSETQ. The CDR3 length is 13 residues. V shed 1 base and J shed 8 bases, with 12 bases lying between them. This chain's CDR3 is CASSLSPGEGYTF. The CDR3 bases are TGCGCCAGCAGCTTGAGTCCAGGGGAAGGCTACACCTTC. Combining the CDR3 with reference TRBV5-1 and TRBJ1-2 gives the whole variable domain KAGVTQTPRYLIKTRGQQVTLSCSPISGHRSVSWYQQTPGQGLQFLFEYFSETQRNKGNFPGRFSGRQFSNSRSEMNVSTLELGDSALYLCASSLSPGEGYTFGSGTRLTVV.

The CDR3: CASSRGHSSTEAFF. The CDR3 DNA is TGTGCCAGCAGCCGCGGACACTCTTCCACTGAAGCTTTCTTT. The V and J genes are TRBV11-3 and TRBJ1-1, with TRBD1 as a possible D gene (5 bases). Looked up from germline, CDR1 is SGHNT and CDR2 is YENEEA. The CDR3 spans 14 residues. Between the trimmed V and J ends, which lost 5 bases and 4 bases, there was a span of 14 bases.

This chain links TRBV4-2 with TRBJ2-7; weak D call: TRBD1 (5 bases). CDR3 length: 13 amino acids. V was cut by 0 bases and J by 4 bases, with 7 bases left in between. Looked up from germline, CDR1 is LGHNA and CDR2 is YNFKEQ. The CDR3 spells CASSQEAGYEQYF. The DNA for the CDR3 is TGTGCCAGCAGCCAAGAAGCAGGGTACGAGCAGTACTTC.

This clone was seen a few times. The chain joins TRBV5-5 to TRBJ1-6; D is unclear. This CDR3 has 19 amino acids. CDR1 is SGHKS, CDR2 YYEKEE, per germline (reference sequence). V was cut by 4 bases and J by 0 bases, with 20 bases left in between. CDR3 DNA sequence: TGTGCCAGCAGCCCCCTAAGCTCGTCCCCGAGCTCCTATAATTCACCCCTCCACTTT. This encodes CASSPLSSSPSSYNSPLHF.

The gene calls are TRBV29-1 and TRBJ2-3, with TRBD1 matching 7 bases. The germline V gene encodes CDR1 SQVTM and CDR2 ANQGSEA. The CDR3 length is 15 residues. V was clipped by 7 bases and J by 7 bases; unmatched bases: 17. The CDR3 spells CSATTRQGPGNTQYF. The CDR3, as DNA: TGCAGCGCAACTACCCGACAGGGTCCGGGGAATACGCAGTATTTT.

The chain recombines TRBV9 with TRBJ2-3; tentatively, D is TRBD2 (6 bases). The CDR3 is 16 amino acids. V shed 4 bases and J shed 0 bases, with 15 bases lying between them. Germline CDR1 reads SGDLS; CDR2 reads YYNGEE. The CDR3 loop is CASSTNPGLSTDTQYF. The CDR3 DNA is TGTGCCAGCAGCACCAACCCGGGACTTAGCACAGATACGCAGTATTTT.